This T cell receptor (beta chain) was sequenced during a study of OX40 agonist ivuxolimab in advanced cancers. Study context: Patients received the agonistic anti-OX40 (CD134) antibody ivuxolimab. Every 2 weeks, patients received ivuxolimab intravenously, dosed at 0.01 to 10 mg/kg.

With regard to this clone: Its matching antigen is unknown.

CDR3 length equals 18 residues. V was clipped by 0 bases and J by 2 bases, with 20 bases between them. Germline V gives CDR1 LGHNA, CDR2 YNFKEQ. Study results and limitations: Clones of CD4+ and CD8+ blood T cells grew by week 6 at doses of 0.1 to 3.0 mg/kg. Low normalized T-cell clonal expansion also characterized some of the nonresponders.

Method: immunoSEQ multiplex PCR; TCRdb's copy keeps in-frame clones and lacks some. The table records about 55,000 clones, 80% of them present only once. The chain uses TRBV4-2 and TRBJ2-7; a weak D match, TRBD2 (6 bases). The TCR originated in an adult with an advanced solid tumor such as melanoma, head and neck, liver or kidney cancer. The source was CD4+ or CD8+ T cells sorted from blood, collected in a trial of the OX40 agonist ivuxolimab. CDR3 nucleotides: TGTGCCAGCAGCCAAGAAAGTATTGTGGGACTCCGTACCTACGAGCAGTACTTC. Translated, it gives CASSQESIVGLRTYEQYF.